The 29 T cell receptor beta chains below all came from one sample that was sequenced in a study of cytomegalovirus exposure and HLA in healthy donors. TCRdb's copy holds only in-frame clones and misses some; the assay was immunoSEQ multiplex PCR. This table has 200,000 to 250,000 clones, over 75% appearing once. Material: PBMCs. These receptors were obtained from a woman under 30 in good health and CMV-seropositive.

The chain uses TRBV21-1 and TRBJ2-1; the listed D gene, TRBD2, was not tested against the DNA. TRBV21-1 is given as a pseudogene. CDR3 length equals 17 residues. This CDR3 is CASSSRAGGCSYNEQFF. The CDR3 coding sequence is TGTGCCAGCAGCTCCCGGGCCGGGGGATGCTCCTACAATGAGCAGTTCTTC.

This chain uses TRBV5-1 with TRBJ2-2, with 8 bases lining up with TRBD2. Germline values: CDR1 SGHRS, CDR2 YFSETQ. Trimming cost V 1 base and J 0 bases; bases outside gene matches: 11. This CDR3 spans 19 amino acids. In DNA form, the CDR3 reads TGCGCCAGCAGCTTGCCCCCTCCTAGCGGGTATACGAACACCGGGGAGCTGTTTTTT. This codes for CASSLPPPSGYTNTGELFF.

The chain combines TRBV28 with TRBJ1-1; D possibly corresponds to TRBD1 (5 bases). Germline CDR1 reads MDHEN; CDR2 reads SYDVKM. The length of the CDR3 is 15 residues. V lost 6 bases and J 1 base, leaving 15 bases between the germline ends. CDR3 sequence reads: CASSSPGSWNTEAFF. The CDR3 DNA is TGTGCCAGCAGCAGTCCAGGGTCCTGGAACACTGAAGCTTTCTTT.

The chain links TRBV29-1 to TRBJ1-1; TRBD1 matches at 12 bases. This CDR3 contains 15 residues. V dropped 4 bases and J dropped 6; count of bases not matched to a gene: 9. In germline, CDR1 is SQVTM, CDR2 ANQGSEA. The CDR3 DNA follows: TGCAGCGTTGGGGGCGACGGGACAGGGGGCCCTGAAGCTTTCTTT. Amino acids: CSVGGDGTGGPEAFF.

This rearrangement joins TRBV7-3 to TRBJ1-1; tentative D call: TRBD1 (5 bases). The CDR3 runs to 14 residues. Germline loops: CDR1 SGHTA, CDR2 FQGTGA. Trimming removed 5 bases from V and 3 bases from J, with 13 bases in between. The CDR3 is CASSRRQTDTEAFF. The CDR3 region has the DNA TGTGCCAGCAGCCGTAGACAGACCGACACTGAAGCTTTCTTT.

This rearrangement joins TRBV2 to TRBJ1-4, with 9 bases matching TRBD1. With V trimmed by 6 bases and J by 5 bases, 1 base remained unmatched. Germline CDR1 and CDR2: SNHLY and FYNNEI. This CDR3 region has 13 residues. The DNA for the CDR3 is TGTGCCAGCAGCGGACAGGGGAATGAAAAACTGTTTTTT. Translation gives CASSGQGNEKLFF.

This clone has more than one count but fewer than ten. The V gene is TRBV5-1, the J gene TRBJ2-5; 12 positions match TRBD1. Germline-derived CDR1 and CDR2 are SGHRS and YFSETQ. The CDR3 spans 18 residues. The junction had 13 bases not matched to a gene; V was cut back by 3 bases and J by 4 bases. The CDR3 loop reads CASSSIPGTGGGGETQYF. In DNA, the CDR3 is TGCGCCAGCAGCTCCATTCCCGGGACAGGGGGCGGAGGAGAGACCCAGTACTTC.

The CDR3 DNA reads TGTGCCAGCAGCTTAGATCGAGGTTCCGGGACAGCCACCGGGACCCAGTACTTC. Its translation is CASSLDRGSGTATGTQYF. The V and J genes are TRBV7-6 and TRBJ2-5; 7 bases fit TRBD1. Germline CDR1 reads SGHVS; CDR2 reads FNYEAQ. V shed 1 base, J shed 7 bases, and the junction held 18 bases outside the gene matches. This CDR3 contains 18 residues. Full variable domain (remainder filled in from reference TRBV7-6 and TRBJ2-5): GAGVSQSPRYKVTKRGQDVALRCDPISGHVSLYWYRQALGQGPEFLTYFNYEAQQDKSGLPNDRFSAERPEGSISTLTIQRTEQRDSAMYRCASSLDRGSGTATGTQYFGPGTRLLVL.

The V gene is TRBV21-1, the J gene TRBJ2-7; the table assigns TRBD2, which was not confirmed against the DNA. TRBV21-1 is marked as a pseudogene. The CDR3 runs 17 residues. The CDR3 nucleotides read TGTGCCAGCAGCAATAGGCAGAATTCACTAGTCGGGGACGAGCAGTACTTC. Amino acids: CASSNRQNSLVGDEQYF.

This clone was observed once. The chain joins TRBV15 to TRBJ2-3, with TRBD2 matching 11 bases. Germline V gives CDR1 LNHNV, CDR2 YYDKDF (reference sequence). Losses at the gene ends were 3 bases for V and 1 base for J; bases not matched to a gene: 12. The CDR3 has 19 amino acids. DNA for the CDR3: TGTGCCACCAGCAGCCCAATAAGACTAGCGGGAAACGGCACAGATACGCAGTATTTT. Protein product: CATSSPIRLAGNGTDTQYF.

This clone was counted a few times. The DNA is left out, because the CDR3 cannot be placed on it with certainty; the CDR3 is given as TCRdb lists it. V and J are TRBV7-9 and TRBJ1-1; the DNA was not compared with TRBD1, the D call given in the table. Ends included, the CDR3 has 14 residues. Germline CDR1 is SEHNR and CDR2 is FQNEAQ (reference sequence). The CDR3 here is CASSFGPGRTEAFF.

This clone was observed a handful of times. The chain uses TRBV28 and TRBJ2-7; weak D call: TRBD1 (6 bases). The germline V gene encodes CDR1 MDHEN and CDR2 SYDVKM. The CDR3 runs 14 residues. V lost 6 bases and J lost 6, with 18 bases in between. Here the CDR3 DNA reads TGTGCCAGCAGCCAACTCCACAGGGCCCGCGAGCAGTACTTC. It is translated as CASSQLHRAREQYF. The variable domain in full, with the rest retrieved from reference TRBV28 and TRBJ2-7, is DVKVTQSSRYLVKRTGEKVFLECVQDMDHENMFWYRQDPGLGLRLIYFSYDVKMKEKGDIPEGYSVSREKKERFSLILESASTNQTSMYLCASSQLHRAREQYFGPGTRLTVT.

This chain uses TRBV9 with TRBJ1-1, with D possibly TRBD1 on 6 matching bases. V gave up 3 bases and J gave up 5 bases, with 17 bases separating them. Germline CDR1 reads SGDLS; CDR2 reads YYNGEE. The CDR3 is made up of 15 amino acids. CDR3 nucleotides: TGTGCCAGCAGCGCCGAAGGGGGGGGACGGACTGAAGCTTTCTTT. As protein: CASSAEGGGRTEAFF.

This chain connects TRBV27 to TRBJ2-1; 15 positions agree with TRBD2. The CDR3 is 16 amino acids. V dropped 2 bases and J dropped 9; count of bases not matched to a gene: 5. The V gene's germline CDR1 is MNHEY and CDR2 SMNVEV (reference sequence). The chain's CDR3 is CASSLTGLAGGTEQFF. The CDR3 DNA sequence: TGTGCCAGCAGTTTAACGGGACTAGCGGGAGGTACTGAGCAGTTCTTC.

The V call is TRBV28, the J call TRBJ2-1, with 10 positions matching TRBD2. Trimming took 2 bases from V and 4 from J; bases not matched to a gene: 8. This CDR3 is 17 amino acids long. The V gene's germline CDR1 is MDHEN and CDR2 SYDVKM. The CDR3 sequence: CASSLVPGTSEYNEQFF. CDR3 bases: TGTGCCAGCAGTTTAGTCCCCGGGACTAGCGAGTACAATGAGCAGTTCTTC.

The chain carries TRBV6-1 and TRBJ2-1; 12 bases line up with TRBD2. V dropped 7 bases and J dropped 10; count of bases not matched to a gene: 8. In germline, CDR1 is MNHNS, CDR2 SASEGT. The CDR3 consists of 14 residues. The CDR3 protein is CASIPGLAGWEQFF. For the CDR3, the DNA is TGTGCCAGCATCCCGGGACTAGCGGGTTGGGAGCAGTTCTTC.

The gene calls are TRBV28 and TRBJ1-1, with D perhaps matching TRBD1 (6 bases). Trimming removed 7 bases at V and 1 base at J, with 16 bases between. CDR3 size: 15 residues. The V gene's germline CDR1 is MDHEN and CDR2 SYDVKM. The CDR3 DNA reads TGTGCCAGCACAAGAGGGGGAGGGGGGAACACTGAAGCTTTCTTT. Translation gives CASTRGGGGNTEAFF.

This clone occurred a few times. The chain is built from TRBV2 and TRBJ2-1; 10 bases match TRBD2. This CDR3 is 13 amino acids long. With 10 bases clipped from V and 5 bases from J, the junction kept 5 bases outside the gene matches. Germline CDR1 and CDR2: SNHLY and FYNNEI. The CDR3 DNA sequence: TGTGCCACCGGACTAGCGGCAGACAATGAGCAGTTCTTC. It yields the protein CATGLAADNEQFF.

The chain couples TRBV5-1 to TRBJ2-3, with D uncertain. Germline lookup yields CDR1 SGHRS and CDR2 YFSETQ. The CDR3 has 14 residues. V lost 2 bases and J lost 0, with 7 bases in between. The CDR3 here is CASSFSLSTDTQYF. In DNA form, the CDR3 reads TGCGCCAGCAGCTTCTCGCTAAGCACAGATACGCAGTATTTT.

The chain has TRBV28 and TRBJ1-4; D gene uncertain. Germline lookup yields CDR1 MDHEN and CDR2 SYDVKM. V lost 7 bases and J lost 0, with 15 bases in between. This CDR3 region has 16 residues. As DNA, the CDR3 is TGTGCCAGCACCACCATAGAGCCGGCAACTAATGAAAAACTGTTTTTT. This translates into CASTTIEPATNEKLFF.

The rearrangement links TRBV19 to TRBJ1-2; D is uncertain. V lost 0 bases to trimming and J lost 7 bases, with 12 bases between them. Germline CDR1 and CDR2: LNHDA and SQIVND (reference sequence). The CDR3 is 14 residues long. The CDR3 nucleotides read TGTGCCAGTAGTATAGAGCAGGCGCCTGTTGGCTACACCTTC. Translating it yields CASSIEQAPVGYTF.

The chain couples TRBV4-2 to TRBJ2-7, with D hard to call. V was cut by 4 bases and J by 0 bases, with 13 bases left in between. Germline values: CDR1 LGHNA, CDR2 YNFKEQ. This CDR3 has 15 amino acids. CDR3 region: CASSPNSLSSYEQYF. CDR3 in DNA: TGTGCCAGCAGCCCAAACTCGCTTAGCTCCTACGAGCAGTACTTC.

Concerning this clone: Other DNA sequences in the sample encode the same CDR3. This chain joins TRBV5-1 and TRBJ2-1; 10 nucleotides match TRBD2. CDR3 length: 14 residues. Germline V gives CDR1 SGHRS, CDR2 YFSETQ. Trimming cost V 4 bases and J 4 bases; bases outside gene matches: 2. The CDR3: CASSVTSGYNEQFF. The CDR3 region has the DNA TGCGCCAGCAGCGTGACTAGCGGGTACAATGAGCAGTTCTTC.

This clone showed up just a few times. V and J are TRBV6-6 and TRBJ1-1, with D hard to call. The CDR3 has 15 residues. V was trimmed by 2 bases and J by 3 bases, leaving 13 bases between them. The V gene's germline CDR1 is MNHNY and CDR2 SVGAGI (reference sequence). The CDR3 DNA reads as TGTGCCAGCAGTTACCTGAGGGCTATTGACACTGAAGCTTTCTTT. This gives the protein CASSYLRAIDTEAFF.

The J gene is TRBJ2-7, the V gene TRBV6-1, with a tentative D call TRBD2 (5 bases). The germline gives CDR1 MNHNS, CDR2 SASEGT. CDR3 length: 13 residues. With 3 bases removed from V and 9 bases from J, the gap between germline ends came to 15 bases. The CDR3 nucleotides are TGTGCCAGCAGTGATTGGCGGTCTGCGGGGCAGTACTTC. Residues: CASSDWRSAGQYF.

The chain has TRBV4-1 and TRBJ2-7; TRBD1 aligns across 7 bases. The germline gives CDR1 MGHRA, CDR2 YSYEKL. The CDR3 length is 18 residues. Trimming at V came to 1 base and at J to 1 base, leaving 13 bases not matched to a gene. The CDR3 DNA reads TGCGCCAGCAGCCAAGTCTGGGCTTCAGGGGGTACGTCCTACGAGCAGTACTTC. It yields the protein CASSQVWASGGTSYEQYF.

The rearrangement uses TRBV30 and TRBJ2-1, with D perhaps TRBD2 (5 bases). The CDR3 totals 13 residues. V shed 7 bases and J shed 8 bases, with 18 bases lying between them. Looked up from germline, CDR1 is GTSNPN and CDR2 is SVGIG (reference sequence). The CDR3 reads CASEEGSVYEQFF. The DNA of the CDR3 is TGTGCCTCGGAGGAAGGGTCGGTTTATGAGCAGTTCTTC.

J is TRBJ2-1 and V is TRBV10-3; 8 bases fit TRBD2. The CDR3 totals 13 residues. Germline V gene lookup returns CDR1 ENHRY and CDR2 SYGVKD. Trimming cost V 6 bases and J 9 bases; bases outside gene matches: 7. CDR3 protein: CAISGTSVGEQFF. For the CDR3, the DNA is TGTGCCATCAGCGGGACTAGTGTCGGTGAGCAGTTCTTC.

The chain carries TRBV7-3 and TRBJ1-1; 10 bases line up with TRBD1. With V trimmed by 8 bases and J by 7 bases, 13 bases remained unmatched. This CDR3 has 15 amino acids. The germline V gene encodes CDR1 SGHTA and CDR2 FQGTGA. CDR3 DNA: TGTGCCAGCCTTCGGAGACAGGGGGCGGAGGGTGAAGCTTTCTTT. It encodes CASLRRQGAEGEAFF.